The next 28 T cell receptor beta chains were all read from a single sample in a study of blood T cells in healthy people across ages. PCR was performed a second time for about 7 to 11 cycles using a sample-barcoded 5' primer and a J-beta primer mix. TCRdb re-derived calls from the 5' RACE reads in MiXCR, one entry per CDR3 protein. The table records over 950,000 distinct CDR3 sequences, around two fifths of them present only once. The sample was blood. The receptors come from a man aged 18 to 30 in good health.

The chain recombines TRBV10-3 with TRBJ1-1; TRBD1 matches at 11 bases. The CDR3 is made up of 15 amino acids. Germline CDR1 and CDR2: ENHRY and SYGVKD. V lost 5 bases to trimming and J lost 3 bases; unmatched junction nucleotides: 5. CDR3 sequence reads: CAISKTGQGDTEAFF. The CDR3 DNA is TGTGCCATCAGTAAAACGGGACAGGGGGACACTGAAGCTTTCTTT.

This clonotype occurred a few times. This chain joins TRBV7-2 and TRBJ2-3, with 9 bases that match TRBD2. The junction had 12 bases not matched to a gene; V was cut back by 4 bases and J by 4 bases. Per germline, CDR1 SGHTA and CDR2 FQGNSA. The CDR3 covers 17 residues. CDR3 in amino acids: CASSSRLAGIGADTQYF. CDR3 nucleotide sequence: TGTGCCAGCAGCTCCCGGCTAGCGGGGATAGGAGCAGATACGCAGTATTTT. Full variable domain (rest looked up from reference TRBV7-2 and TRBJ2-3): GAGVSQSPSNKVTEKGKDVELRCDPISGHTALYWYRQSLGQGLEFLIYFQGNSAPDKSGLPSDRFSAERTGGSVSTLTIQRTQQEDSAVYLCASSSRLAGIGADTQYFGPGTRLTVL.

The chain has TRBV6-2 or TRBV6-3 and TRBJ2-1; TRBD1 matches at 9 bases. Looked up from germline, CDR1 is MNHEY and CDR2 is SVGEGT. CDR3 length equals 15 residues. The V gene end was trimmed by 5 bases and the J gene end by 2 bases; junction bases not matched to a gene: 4. CDR3 region: CASSRTGEPYNEQFF. For the CDR3, the DNA is TGTGCCAGCAGTAGGACAGGGGAACCCTACAATGAGCAGTTCTTC.

The sample holds a few counts of this clonotype. The J gene is TRBJ2-1, the V gene TRBV12-3 or TRBV12-4; 13 bases align to TRBD2. With V trimmed by 6 bases and J by 5 bases, 13 bases remained unmatched. This CDR3 region has 18 residues. CDR3 protein: CASRKRRTSGGFNNEQFF. CDR3 sequence (DNA): TGTGCCAGCAGGAAGAGGAGGACTAGCGGGGGCTTTAACAATGAGCAGTTCTTC.

This clonotype has more than one count but fewer than ten. The chain recombines TRBV19 with TRBJ2-5, with D maybe TRBD2 (6 bases). Deletions cut 3 bases from V and 2 bases from J, with 13 bases between. Germline V gene lookup returns CDR1 LNHDA and CDR2 SQIVND (reference sequence). CDR3 length equals 15 residues. CDR3 sequence: CASSMALAVQETQYF. CDR3 bases: TGTGCCAGTAGTATGGCGTTAGCGGTTCAAGAGACCCAGTACTTC.

This clonotype was counted only a few times. V and J are TRBV29-1 and TRBJ2-1; perhaps D is TRBD1 or TRBD2 (6 bases each). V lost 5 bases, J lost 4 bases, and 24 bases lay in between. This CDR3 spans 17 amino acids. Germline V gives CDR1 SQVTM, CDR2 ANQGSEA. The CDR3 here is CSVSEPGGSQGYNEQFF. The CDR3 DNA follows: TGCAGCGTTTCAGAACCCGGGGGCAGTCAGGGTTACAATGAGCAGTTCTTC.

The chain couples TRBV5-1 to TRBJ2-2; D is undetermined. The CDR3 extends over 13 amino acids. The germline V gene encodes CDR1 SGHRS and CDR2 YFSETQ. V was cut by 2 bases and J by 6 bases, with 8 bases left in between. As DNA, the CDR3 is TGCGCCAGCAGCTTAAAGTTTGCCGGGGAGCTGTTTTTT. Translating gives CASSLKFAGELFF.

This chain connects TRBV20-1 to TRBJ1-3; D remains ambiguous. There are 14 residues in the CDR3. Between the trimmed V and J ends, which lost 5 bases and 0 bases, there was a span of 11 bases. Germline lookup yields CDR1 DFQATT and CDR2 SNEGSKA (reference sequence). The CDR3 DNA sequence: TGCAGTGCTCACGATCCGATCTCTGGAAACACCATATATTTT. Its translation is CSAHDPISGNTIYF.

This clonotype came up a few times. The CDR3 DNA is TGCAGTGCTGGCCCCTCGGGACAGAATGATGAGCAGTTCTTC. Its translation: CSAGPSGQNDEQFF. This rearrangement joins TRBV20-1 to TRBJ2-1; 7 nucleotides line up with TRBD1. There are 14 residues in the CDR3. V lost 5 bases to trimming and J lost 8 bases; unmatched junction nucleotides: 12. CDR1 DFQATT and CDR2 SNEGSKA come from the germline V gene (reference sequence).

The rearrangement links TRBV29-1 to TRBJ2-7, with 9 nucleotides matching TRBD1. Unmatched junction bases numbered 11, after V lost 3 bases and J lost 5 bases. CDR3 length: 15 amino acids. The germline CDR1 and CDR2 sequences are SQVTM and ANQGSEA. The chain's CDR3 is CSVEIARTGAHEQYF. DNA for the CDR3: TGCAGCGTTGAGATCGCGCGGACAGGGGCCCACGAGCAGTACTTC.

This clonotype was observed a few times. This chain uses TRBV20-1 with TRBJ1-2; D unclear. The CDR3 runs to 13 residues. Germline V gene lookup returns CDR1 DFQATT and CDR2 SNEGSKA (reference sequence). V shed 0 bases and J shed 5 bases, with 10 bases lying between them. This chain's CDR3 is CSARERHPYGYTF. The CDR3 DNA sequence: TGCAGTGCTAGAGAAAGACATCCTTATGGCTACACCTTC.

This clonotype was seen repeatedly, ten times or more. The V and J genes are TRBV4-2 and TRBJ2-7; weak D call: TRBD1 (6 bases). V shed 1 base and J shed 6 bases, with 13 bases lying between them. Per germline, CDR1 LGHNA and CDR2 YNFKEQ. The CDR3 is 14 amino acids. CDR3 loop: CASSQVRNRVEQYF. The CDR3 nucleotides read TGTGCCAGCAGCCAAGTCCGAAACAGGGTCGAGCAGTACTTC.

This clonotype was seen a few times. V and J are TRBV3-1 and TRBJ2-5, with a tentative D call TRBD2 (6 bases). V shed 0 bases and J shed 2 bases, with 10 bases lying between them. The germline gives CDR1 LGHDT, CDR2 YNNKEL (reference sequence). This CDR3 has 15 residues. The CDR3 region has the DNA TGTGCCAGCAGCCAAGAACAAGCGGGTCAAGAGACCCAGTACTTC. Encoded protein: CASSQEQAGQETQYF.

This clonotype showed up many times. The chain is built from TRBV5-1 and TRBJ2-3; weak D call: TRBD2 (6 bases). Germline CDR1 and CDR2: SGHRS and YFSETQ. Trimming removed 3 bases from V and 3 bases from J, with 11 bases in between. This CDR3 contains 14 residues. In nucleotides, the CDR3 is TGCGCCAGCAGCTCTACCGGGAGTACAGATACGCAGTATTTT. Translating it yields CASSSTGSTDTQYF.

This clonotype was seen more than once but under ten times. The chain combines TRBV12-3 or TRBV12-4 with TRBJ1-4; TRBD1 matches 7 bases. After removal of 3 bases from V and 4 bases from J, the junction contained 2 bases not matched to a gene. The CDR3 spans 14 residues. CDR3 in DNA: TGTGCCAGCAGTTTTGGGACAGATAATGAAAAACTGTTTTTT. Protein: CASSFGTDNEKLFF.

The chain is built from TRBV19 and TRBJ1-1; 12 positions agree with TRBD1. CDR3 size: 17 residues. The V segment lost 1 base and the J segment 5 bases; nucleotides outside the gene matches: 8. The germline V gene encodes CDR1 LNHDA and CDR2 SQIVND (reference sequence). Here the CDR3 reads CASSIVWDRGRHTEAFF. The CDR3 nucleotides read TGTGCCAGTAGTATAGTATGGGACAGGGGGCGTCATACTGAAGCTTTCTTT.

This clonotype was seen ten or more times. This chain links TRBV27 with TRBJ1-2; TRBD1 agrees at 12 bases. Trimming took 2 bases from V and 3 from J; bases not matched to a gene: 1. The CDR3 totals 15 residues. Germline-derived CDR1 and CDR2 are MNHEY and SMNVEV (reference sequence). Written as DNA, the CDR3 is TGTGCCAGCAGTTTAGGGACAGGGGGCGACTATGGCTACACCTTC. Amino acid sequence: CASSLGTGGDYGYTF.

Of note for this clonotype: A much larger clone is a single base away; this may be a read error. The chain joins TRBV4-2 to TRBJ2-5; D gene uncertain. The CDR3 is made up of 15 amino acids. Germline V gene lookup returns CDR1 LGHNA and CDR2 YNFKEQ. Here the CDR3 DNA reads TGTGCCGGCAGCCAAGAATCTGCGGATCAAGAGACCCAGTACTTC. Amino acids: CAGSQESADQETQYF.

This clonotype was seen only once. The chain is built from TRBV5-4 and TRBJ1-2; a weak D match, TRBD1 (5 bases). Germline-derived CDR1 and CDR2 are SGHNT and YYREEE (reference sequence). This CDR3 has 15 amino acids. V lost 0 bases and J lost 0, with 9 bases in between. CDR3 loop: CASSLEGEANYGYTF. Here the CDR3 DNA reads TGTGCCAGCAGCTTGGAAGGGGAAGCTAACTATGGCTACACCTTC.

This clonotype came up a few times. The chain is built from TRBV7-9 and TRBJ1-3; D ambiguous. The V gene lost 4 bases and the J gene lost 2 bases, with 15 bases spanning the gap. The length of the CDR3 is 16 residues. The germline V gene encodes CDR1 SEHNR and CDR2 FQNEAQ (reference sequence). The CDR3 coding sequence is TGTGCCAGCAGCTCCTTGAGGGAAACAACTGGAAACACCATATATTTT. Translating gives CASSSLRETTGNTIYF.

The genes are TRBV29-1 and TRBJ1-1; D remains ambiguous. The CDR3 has 11 amino acids. The germline V and J ends were trimmed by 6 bases and 1 base, with 6 bases remaining between them. Germline V gives CDR1 SQVTM, CDR2 ANQGSEA. The CDR3 sequence is CSVSANTEAFF. The CDR3, as DNA: TGCAGCGTCTCGGCGAACACTGAAGCTTTCTTT.

Comment on this clonotype: A read error may be the cause here, since a much bigger clone is one base away. V gene TRBV29-1 combines with J gene TRBJ2-1; D gene ambiguous. CDR3 length equals 13 residues. Per the germline V gene, CDR1 is SQVTM and CDR2 is ANQGSEA. The germline V and J ends were trimmed by 4 bases and 13 bases, with 20 bases remaining between them. CDR3 in DNA: TGCAGCGTTGTAGCAGGAAGGAAAGAGACCCAGTTCTTC. This translates into CSVVAGRKETQFF.

In this sample, this clonotype turned up a few times. The chain is built from TRBV5-1 and TRBJ2-2; D unresolved. This CDR3 is 12 amino acids long. Trimming took 4 bases from V and 8 from J, leaving 9 bases between them. Germline V CDR1 and CDR2: SGHRS, YFSETQ. The CDR3 spells CASSPPAGELFF. As DNA, the CDR3 is TGCGCCAGCAGCCCACCTGCAGGGGAGCTGTTTTTT.

This clonotype was seen more than once but under ten times. The genes are TRBV3-1 and TRBJ1-2; D gene uncertain. Germline CDR1 reads LGHDT; CDR2 reads YNNKEL (reference sequence). V lost 5 bases to trimming and J lost 5 bases, with 18 bases between them. The CDR3 sequence is 15 residues long. CDR3 DNA: TGTGCCAGCAGCACACCCAAAGCGGAACTATATGGCTACACCTTC. Protein sequence: CASSTPKAELYGYTF.

This clonotype was detected ten times or more. The chain uses TRBV10-3 and TRBJ2-7, with 8 bases fitting TRBD1. The CDR3 has 15 amino acids. V was clipped by 2 bases and J by 0 bases; unmatched bases: 3. The germline V gene has CDR1 ENHRY and CDR2 SYGVKD. CDR3 nucleotides: TGTGCCATCAGTGAGCCAGGACAGGGCTCCTACGAGCAGTACTTC. It specifies CAISEPGQGSYEQYF.

This clonotype showed up just a few times. V is TRBV20-1 and J is TRBJ2-5; 7 positions match TRBD2. Trimming removed 2 bases from V and 5 bases from J; junction bases left unmatched: 14. The CDR3 totals 16 residues. From germline, CDR1 is DFQATT and CDR2 SNEGSKA (reference sequence). Written as DNA, the CDR3 is TGCAGTGCTAGATTTCTGGGGGGGATTCATTGGGAGACCCAGTACTTC. Translated, it gives CSARFLGGIHWETQYF.

The chain carries TRBV30 and TRBJ2-5; maybe TRBD2 (6 bases). CDR3 length equals 13 residues. Trimming removed 3 bases at V and 5 bases at J, with 13 bases between. Germline V CDR1 and CDR2: GTSNPN, SVGIG (reference sequence). CDR3 bases: TGTGCCTGGAGGACTAGTATTTACGAGACCCAGTACTTC. It specifies CAWRTSIYETQYF. Filled out from reference TRBV30 and TRBJ2-5, the complete variable domain reads SQTIHQWPATLVQPVGSPLSLECTVEGTSNPNLYWYRQAAGRGLQLLFYSVGIGQISSEVPQNLSASRPQDRQFILSSKKLLLSDSGFYLCAWRTSIYETQYFGPGTRLLVL.

This clonotype appeared a few times. The V call is TRBV20-1, the J call TRBJ1-5, with 7 bases identical to TRBD1. CDR3 length: 15 amino acids. V was pared by 2 bases and J by 0 bases, with 4 bases of the junction left unmatched. Germline V gene sequence: CDR1 DFQATT, CDR2 SNEGSKA (reference sequence). CDR3 amino acids: CSARPGGISNQPQHF. The CDR3 DNA reads TGCAGTGCTAGACCAGGGGGTATTAGCAATCAGCCCCAGCATTTT.